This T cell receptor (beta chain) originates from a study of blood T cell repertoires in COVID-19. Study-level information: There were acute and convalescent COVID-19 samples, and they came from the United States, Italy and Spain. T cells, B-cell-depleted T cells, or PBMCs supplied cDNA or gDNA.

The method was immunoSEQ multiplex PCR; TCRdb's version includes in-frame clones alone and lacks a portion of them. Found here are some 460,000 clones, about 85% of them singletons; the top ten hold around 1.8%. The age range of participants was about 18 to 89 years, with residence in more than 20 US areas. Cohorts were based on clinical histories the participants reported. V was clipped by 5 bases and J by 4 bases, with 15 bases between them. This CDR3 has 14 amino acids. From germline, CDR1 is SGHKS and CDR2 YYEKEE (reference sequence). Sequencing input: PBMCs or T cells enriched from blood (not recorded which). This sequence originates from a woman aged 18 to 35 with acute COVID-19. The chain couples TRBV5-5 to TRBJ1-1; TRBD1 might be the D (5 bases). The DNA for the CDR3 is TGTGCCAGCAGTCAGGGACTCGACCGCACTGAAGCTTTCTTT. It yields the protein CASSQGLDRTEAFF.